The 27 T cell receptor beta chains below come from one sample, sequenced in a study of regulatory T cells in long-lasting Graves disease (dated by TCRdb to the early 2020s). Receptor libraries were prepared by multiplex PCR. The instrument was an Illumina HiSeq 4000. iRepertoire HTBI primers and Arm-PCR amplification of CDR3 regions were used to construct TCR beta libraries. TCRdb reran the public reads through fastp at Q25 and MiXCR, keeping productive beta chains. Each entry is one CDR3 protein sequence, shown with its most common DNA and genes. For this sample there are around 400,000 distinct CDR3 sequences; less than 20% appear just once. Around a fifth of the sample lies in the top ten. Explained via the paper, the time point label denotes: newly diagnosed GD, antithyroid drugs for less than 3 months. For both TCR sequencing and RNA sequencing, RNA was extracted from PBMCs in TRIzol. Sample: peripheral blood mononuclear cells (PBMCs), taken at new diagnosis, from a patient treated with antithyroid drugs. These receptors came from a female donor with Graves disease.

This clonotype was seen a handful of times. The rearrangement uses TRBV10-3 and TRBJ2-2; possible D gene TRBD2, 5 bases. Germline CDR1 reads ENHRY; CDR2 reads SYGVKD. The CDR3 loop spans 15 amino acids. Trimming removed 6 bases at V and 1 base at J, with 12 bases between. CDR3 coding DNA: TGTGCCATCAGCACTTTTGGACTGAACACCGGGGAGCTGTTTTTT. Its protein product is CAISTFGLNTGELFF.

This clonotype appeared many times. The DNA for the CDR3 is TGTGCCAGCAGGGCTGGGGGCAGGGAGAACACTGAAGCTTTCTTT. Translation: CASRAGGRENTEAFF. The genes are TRBV6-2 or TRBV6-3 and TRBJ1-1; a possible D gene is TRBD1 (6 bases). With 6 bases removed from V and 1 base from J, the gap between germline ends came to 15 bases. The CDR3 spans 15 residues. Germline values: CDR1 MNHEY, CDR2 SVGEGT.

This clonotype was seen at least ten times. The CDR3: CASSYPVFLRTPQAAFF. The CDR3 DNA reads TGTGCCAGCAGTTACCCCGTGTTCCTAAGGACACCCCAGGCAGCTTTCTTT. The V call is TRBV6-5, the J call TRBJ1-1, with TRBD1 as a possible D gene (5 bases). V was shortened by 2 bases and J by 10 bases, with 26 bases between the two germline ends. The CDR3 consists of 17 residues. Germline V CDR1 and CDR2: MNHEY, SVGAGI.

The V call is TRBV7-9, the J call TRBJ1-4, with no clear D. The ends were cut back, 5 bases at V and 9 bases at J, with 7 bases in the middle. Germline CDR1 reads SEHNR; CDR2 reads FQNEAQ (reference sequence). This CDR3 is 11 amino acids long. CDR3: CASSQHQKLFF. CDR3 nucleotides: TGTGCCAGCAGCCAGCATCAAAAACTGTTTTTT.

This clonotype was seen repeatedly, ten times or more. The J gene is TRBJ1-2, the V gene TRBV2; possible D gene TRBD1, 5 bases. This CDR3 is built from 17 residues. V lost 6 bases and J lost 1, with 21 bases in between. Germline CDR1 and CDR2: SNHLY and FYNNEI. CDR3: CASRGTGPALLNYGYTF. Here the CDR3 DNA reads TGTGCCAGCAGAGGGACGGGGCCCGCCTTACTTAACTATGGCTACACCTTC.

The V and J genes are TRBV5-4 and TRBJ1-2, with 7 bases that match TRBD1. The V segment lost 4 bases and the J segment 2 bases; nucleotides outside the gene matches: 14. Germline V CDR1 and CDR2: SGHNT, YYREEE (reference sequence). The CDR3 consists of 17 residues. CDR3 residues: CASSQGPVYRGNYGYTF. The CDR3 coding sequence is TGTGCCAGCAGCCAAGGGCCCGTCTACAGGGGAAACTATGGCTACACCTTC.

J is TRBJ2-5 and V is TRBV19; 12 nucleotides agree with TRBD2. This CDR3 has 15 amino acids. Losses at the gene ends were 4 bases for V and 4 bases for J; bases not matched to a gene: 4. Germline V gene lookup returns CDR1 LNHDA and CDR2 SQIVND (reference sequence). CDR3 sequence (DNA): TGTGCCAGTAGTAGGACTAGCGGGGAAGGAGAGACCCAGTACTTC. Protein: CASSRTSGEGETQYF.

Ten or more counts support this clonotype. V usage is TRBV5-1 and J usage is TRBJ1-2; D remains unclear. The CDR3 spans 15 residues. V was cut by 0 bases and J by 0 bases, with 9 bases left in between. The germline V gene encodes CDR1 SGHRS and CDR2 YFSETQ. The CDR3 sequence: CASSLEQDTNYGYTF. CDR3 nucleotides: TGCGCCAGCAGCTTGGAGCAGGATACTAACTATGGCTACACCTTC.

The chain couples TRBV4-1 to TRBJ1-2; 9 nucleotides agree with TRBD1. Germline loops: CDR1 MGHRA, CDR2 YSYEKL. The V and J ends lost 2 bases and 6 bases, in that order; junction bases with no gene match: 4. The CDR3 has 14 residues. This CDR3 is CASSQPWDRDGYTF. CDR3 sequence (DNA): TGCGCCAGCAGCCAACCCTGGGACAGGGATGGCTACACCTTC.

The chain is built from TRBV20-1 and TRBJ2-2; no definite D call. The V and J ends lost 6 bases and 0 bases respectively, with 14 bases between them. Germline CDR1 is DFQATT and CDR2 is SNEGSKA (reference sequence). This CDR3 contains 15 residues. CDR3 loop: CSATHPTTNTGELFF. The CDR3 DNA reads as TGCAGTGCCACCCACCCGACAACGAACACCGGGGAGCTGTTTTTT.

The chain is built from TRBV27 and TRBJ2-2; D is undetermined. The CDR3 is 13 residues long. The V end was cut by 3 bases, the J end by 6 bases, with 8 bases between. Germline CDR1 reads MNHEY; CDR2 reads SMNVEV (reference sequence). This CDR3 reads CASSFLRAGELFF. In nucleotides, the CDR3 is TGTGCCAGCAGTTTTCTAAGGGCCGGGGAGCTGTTTTTT.

This clonotype was picked up a small number of times. This chain joins TRBV3-1 and TRBJ1-2; a possible D gene is TRBD1 (5 bases). V lost 0 bases, J lost 0 bases, and 14 bases lay in between. This CDR3 comprises 17 residues. Germline V gene lookup returns CDR1 LGHDT and CDR2 YNNKEL (reference sequence). Written as DNA, the CDR3 is TGTGCCAGCAGCCAAGAGGGGACCTGGGAAGCTAACTATGGCTACACCTTC. It encodes CASSQEGTWEANYGYTF.

The sample holds many counts of this clonotype. Mismatch with germline at one junction end may stem from a read error. The rearrangement joins TRBV12-3 or TRBV12-4 to TRBJ2-7; weak D call: TRBD1 (5 bases). The CDR3 is 13 residues long. In nucleotides, the CDR3 is TGTGCCAGCAGTTTGACAGCAACCTACGGGCAGTACTTC. Translation gives CASSLTATYGQYF.

This clonotype appeared many times. The chain is built from TRBV6-1 and TRBJ2-3; D is unresolved. Germline V gene sequence: CDR1 MNHNS, CDR2 SASEGT. V was pared by 4 bases and J by 2 bases, with 7 bases between. CDR3 length: 13 amino acids. In DNA form, the CDR3 reads TGTGCCAGCAGTGCCGAGCCCACAGATACGCAGTATTTT. Protein: CASSAEPTDTQYF.

This clonotype was observed many times. The chain employs TRBV20-1 and TRBJ2-7; D is undetermined. V was cut by 1 base and J by 0 bases, with 10 bases left in between. CDR3 length: 14 amino acids. Germline lookup yields CDR1 DFQATT and CDR2 SNEGSKA (reference sequence). In DNA, the CDR3 is TGCAGTGCTAGAGGTGACACGTACTCCTACGAGCAGTACTTC. It yields the protein CSARGDTYSYEQYF.

The gene calls are TRBV4-3 and TRBJ2-2; possibly TRBD1 for D (6 bases). Per germline, CDR1 LGHNA and CDR2 YSLEER. This CDR3 contains 17 residues. With 0 bases removed from V and 5 bases from J, the gap between germline ends came to 16 bases. CDR3 loop: CASSQEALGGTTGELFF. In DNA form, the CDR3 reads TGCGCCAGCAGCCAAGAGGCTTTAGGGGGTACGACCGGGGAGCTGTTTTTT.

The J gene is TRBJ2-1, the V gene TRBV13; TRBD2 agrees at 9 bases. Germline assignment: CDR1 PRHDT and CDR2 FYEKMQ (reference sequence). This CDR3 has 15 residues. The J segment lost 4 bases and the V segment lost 4 bases, leaving 5 bases of the junction unmatched. The CDR3 sequence is CASSSAGGRYNEQFF. The CDR3, as DNA: TGTGCCAGCAGCTCAGCGGGGGGCCGATACAATGAGCAGTTCTTC. The entire variable domain, with the rest obtained from reference TRBV13 and TRBJ2-1, is as follows: AAGVIQSPRHLIKEKRETATLKCYPIPRHDTVYWYQQGPGQDPQFLISFYEKMQSDKGSIPDRFSAQQFSDYHSELNMSSLELGDSALYFCASSSAGGRYNEQFFGPGTRLTVL.

V and J are TRBV13 and TRBJ1-1; D is unresolved. The CDR3 contains 14 residues. Germline CDR1 reads PRHDT; CDR2 reads FYEKMQ (reference sequence). Trimming stripped 4 bases from V and 0 bases from J, with 9 bases between. The CDR3 region is CASSSRLMNTEAFF. DNA of the CDR3: TGTGCCAGCAGCTCGAGACTCATGAACACTGAAGCTTTCTTT. Full variable domain (remainder filled in from reference TRBV13 and TRBJ1-1): AAGVIQSPRHLIKEKRETATLKCYPIPRHDTVYWYQQGPGQDPQFLISFYEKMQSDKGSIPDRFSAQQFSDYHSELNMSSLELGDSALYFCASSSRLMNTEAFFGQGTRLTVV.

This clonotype was detected ten times or more. The J gene is TRBJ1-1, the V gene TRBV25-1, with a tentative D call TRBD1 (6 bases). The V and J ends lost 3 bases and 1 base respectively, with 15 bases between them. The CDR3 loop spans 16 amino acids. The germline CDR1 and CDR2 sequences are MGHDK and SYGVNS. CDR3 amino acids: CASSDTQGLRNTEAFF. CDR3 DNA sequence: TGTGCCAGCAGTGACACACAGGGTCTCCGGAACACTGAAGCTTTCTTT.

The table lists this clonotype with a few counts. The chain is built from TRBV4-1 and TRBJ1-4, with TRBD1 identical over 8 bases. This CDR3 region has 15 residues. With 4 bases clipped from V and 7 bases from J, the junction kept 8 bases outside the gene matches. Germline assignment: CDR1 MGHRA and CDR2 YSYEKL. CDR3 sequence reads: CASSPLNTGGEKLFF. CDR3 DNA sequence: TGCGCCAGCAGCCCCTTGAATACAGGGGGTGAAAAACTGTTTTTT.

This clonotype was seen a handful of times. A read error may be the cause here, since a much bigger clone is one base away. The chain couples TRBV4-3 to TRBJ2-1; 8 nucleotides align to TRBD2. The CDR3 spans 16 residues. Germline CDR1 is LGHNA and CDR2 is YSLEER. This CDR3 reads CASSQEGTSVETEQLF. For the CDR3, the DNA is TGCGCCAGCAGCCAAGAGGGGACTAGTGTGGAGACGGAGCAGCTCTTC.

V and J are TRBV7-3 and TRBJ1-5, with a tentative D call TRBD1 (5 bases). The CDR3 consists of 14 residues. Germline V lookup: CDR1 SGHTA, CDR2 FQGTGA. Trimming removed 2 bases from V and 5 bases from J, with 10 bases in between. In DNA, the CDR3 is TGTGCCAGCAGCTTAGTAGGGGCCCATCAGCCCCAGCATTTT. This codes for CASSLVGAHQPQHF.

This clonotype was seen only a few times. V is TRBV7-9 and J is TRBJ1-2, with D tentatively TRBD1 (5 bases). V lost 5 bases, J lost 8 bases, and 15 bases lay in between. The CDR3 contains 13 residues. In germline, CDR1 is SEHNR, CDR2 FQNEAQ (reference sequence). In DNA, the CDR3 is TGTGCCAGCAGCCACCAATCTGGGGACGGCTACACCTTC. Its translation is CASSHQSGDGYTF.

This clonotype was recorded at least ten times. The J gene is TRBJ1-1, the V gene TRBV9; D is perhaps TRBD1 (5 bases). The CDR3 sequence is 13 residues long. Trimming shortened V by 4 bases and J by 11 bases, and 18 bases separated the two germline ends. CDR1 SGDLS and CDR2 YYNGEE come from the germline V gene. CDR3: CASSPTRVLRAFF. DNA of the CDR3: TGTGCCAGCAGCCCTACCAGGGTCCTCAGGGCTTTCTTT. Using reference TRBV9 and TRBJ1-1 for the parts outside the CDR3, the full variable domain is DSGVTQTPKHLITATGQRVTLRCSPRSGDLSVYWYQQSLDQGLQFLIQYYNGEERAKGNILERFSAQQFPDLHSELNLSSLELGDSALYFCASSPTRVLRAFFGQGTRLTVV.

Of note for this clonotype: The conserved phenylalanine or tryptophan is not found at the CDR3 terminus, so this likely reflects a read error. The chain carries TRBV11-1 and TRBJ2-7; no reliable D call. Looked up from germline, CDR1 is SGHAT and CDR2 is FQDESV (reference sequence). Trimming cost V 5 bases and J 6 bases, with 14 bases left between them. The CDR3 is made up of 13 amino acids. Here the CDR3 DNA reads TGTGCCAGCAGCACTCGGCACGGAAGCGAGCAGTACCTC. It is translated as CASSTRHGSEQYL.

The sample holds many counts of this clonotype. This rearrangement joins TRBV7-2 to TRBJ2-7; TRBD2 agrees at 8 bases. CDR1 is SGHTA and CDR2 is FQGNSA in the germline V gene. Germline trimming cut 6 bases from V and 5 bases from J; bases unmatched to any gene: 9. This CDR3 has 14 residues. This chain's CDR3 is CASSSREGRNEQYF. CDR3 coding DNA: TGTGCCAGCAGTTCACGGGAGGGCCGGAACGAGCAGTACTTC.

The chain combines TRBV3-1 with TRBJ2-3, with D perhaps TRBD1 (5 bases). Trimming pared 0 bases from V and 4 bases from J, leaving 23 bases between. CDR3 size: 19 residues. Per the germline V gene, CDR1 is LGHDT and CDR2 is YNNKEL (reference sequence). Here the CDR3 DNA reads TGTGCCAGCAGCCAAGATCTCTTCTCTCCAGGGATTATTCCAGATACGCAGTATTTT. Translation gives CASSQDLFSPGIIPDTQYF.